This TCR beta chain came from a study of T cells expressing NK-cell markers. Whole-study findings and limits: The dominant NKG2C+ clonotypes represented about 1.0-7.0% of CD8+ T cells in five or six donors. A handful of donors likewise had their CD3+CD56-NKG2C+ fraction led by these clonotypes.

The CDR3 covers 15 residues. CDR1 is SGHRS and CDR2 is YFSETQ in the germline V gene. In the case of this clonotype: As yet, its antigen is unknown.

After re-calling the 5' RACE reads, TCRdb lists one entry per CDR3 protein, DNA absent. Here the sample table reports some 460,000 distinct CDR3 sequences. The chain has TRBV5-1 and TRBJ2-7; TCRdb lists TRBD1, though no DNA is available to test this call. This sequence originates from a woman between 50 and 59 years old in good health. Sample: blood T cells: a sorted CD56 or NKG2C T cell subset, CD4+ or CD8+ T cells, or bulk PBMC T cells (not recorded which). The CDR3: CASSGGTGEAYEQYF.